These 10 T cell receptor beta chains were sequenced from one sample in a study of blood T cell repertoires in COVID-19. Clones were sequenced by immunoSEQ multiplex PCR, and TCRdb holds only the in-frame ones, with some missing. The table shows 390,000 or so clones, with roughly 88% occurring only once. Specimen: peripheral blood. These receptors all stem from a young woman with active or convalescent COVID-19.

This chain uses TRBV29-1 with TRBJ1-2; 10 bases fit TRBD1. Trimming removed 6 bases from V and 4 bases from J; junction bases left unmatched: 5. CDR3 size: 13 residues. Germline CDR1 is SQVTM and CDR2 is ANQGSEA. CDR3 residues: CSVEGQGSYGYTF. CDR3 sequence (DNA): TGCAGCGTCGAGGGACAGGGGTCCTATGGCTACACCTTC.

Here the CDR3 reads CASSWSLEEETQYF. The DNA for the CDR3 is TGTGCCAGCAGCTGGAGCCTTGAGGAAGAGACCCAGTACTTC. This chain links TRBV7-8 with TRBJ2-5; D gene ambiguous. Germline V gene lookup returns CDR1 SGHVS and CDR2 FQNEAQ. This CDR3 is 14 amino acids long. Between the trimmed V and J ends, which lost 4 bases and 3 bases, there was a span of 12 bases.

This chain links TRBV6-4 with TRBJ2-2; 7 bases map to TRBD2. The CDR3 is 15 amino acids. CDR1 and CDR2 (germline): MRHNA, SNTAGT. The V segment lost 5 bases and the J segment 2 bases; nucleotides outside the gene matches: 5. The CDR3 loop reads CASSPGGDNTGELFF. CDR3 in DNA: TGTGCCAGCAGTCCTGGGGGGGACAACACCGGGGAGCTGTTTTTT.

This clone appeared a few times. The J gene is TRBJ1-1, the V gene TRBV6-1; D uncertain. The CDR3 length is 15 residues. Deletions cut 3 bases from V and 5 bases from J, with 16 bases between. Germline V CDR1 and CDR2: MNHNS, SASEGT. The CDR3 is CASSDLRYVLTEAFF. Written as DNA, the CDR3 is TGTGCCAGCAGTGATCTGAGGTACGTTCTAACTGAAGCTTTCTTT.

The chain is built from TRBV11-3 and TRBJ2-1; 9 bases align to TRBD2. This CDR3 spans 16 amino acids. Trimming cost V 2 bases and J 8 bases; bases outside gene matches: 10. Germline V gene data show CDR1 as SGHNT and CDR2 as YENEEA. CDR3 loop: CASSLRGVAGADEQFF. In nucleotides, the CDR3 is TGTGCCAGCAGCTTAAGGGGGGTAGCGGGAGCCGATGAGCAGTTCTTC.

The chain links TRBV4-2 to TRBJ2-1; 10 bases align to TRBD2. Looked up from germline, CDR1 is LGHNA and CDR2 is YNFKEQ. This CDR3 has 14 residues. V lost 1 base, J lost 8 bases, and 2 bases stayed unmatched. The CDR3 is CASSQVAGGHEQFF. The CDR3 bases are TGTGCCAGCAGCCAAGTAGCGGGAGGACATGAGCAGTTCTTC.

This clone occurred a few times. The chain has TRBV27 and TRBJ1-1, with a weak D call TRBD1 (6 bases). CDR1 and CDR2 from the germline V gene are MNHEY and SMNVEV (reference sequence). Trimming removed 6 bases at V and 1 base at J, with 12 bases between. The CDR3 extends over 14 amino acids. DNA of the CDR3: TGTGCCAGCAGAATGGTGGGGGCGAACACTGAAGCTTTCTTT. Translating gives CASRMVGANTEAFF.

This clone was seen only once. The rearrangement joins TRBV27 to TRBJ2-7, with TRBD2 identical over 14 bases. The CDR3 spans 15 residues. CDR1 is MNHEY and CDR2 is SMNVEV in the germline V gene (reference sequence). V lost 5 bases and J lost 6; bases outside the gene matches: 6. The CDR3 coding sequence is TGTGCCAGCAGTACGACTAGCGGGGGGGTCGGCGAGCAGTACTTC. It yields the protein CASSTTSGGVGEQYF.

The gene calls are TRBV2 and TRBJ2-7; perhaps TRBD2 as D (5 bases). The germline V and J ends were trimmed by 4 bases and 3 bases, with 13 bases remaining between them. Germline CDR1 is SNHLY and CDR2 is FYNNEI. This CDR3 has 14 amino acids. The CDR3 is CASSGDYGIYEQYF. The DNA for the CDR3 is TGTGCCAGCAGTGGAGACTACGGAATCTACGAGCAGTACTTC.

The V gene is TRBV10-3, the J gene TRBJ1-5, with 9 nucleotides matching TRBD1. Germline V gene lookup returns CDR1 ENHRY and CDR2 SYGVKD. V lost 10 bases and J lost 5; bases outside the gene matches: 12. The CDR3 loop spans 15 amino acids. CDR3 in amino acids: CATTGTGLGDQPQHF. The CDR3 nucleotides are TGTGCCACCACCGGGACAGGGTTGGGGGATCAGCCCCAGCATTTT.